This TCR beta chain stems from a study of monozygotic twins with inflammatory bowel disease. Study-level points and caveats: Clonotype sharing was lower in IBD patients than healthy twins, most markedly with disease activity.

About this clonotype: The antigen remains unidentified.

The CDR3 runs 14 residues. Germline CDR1 reads SGHDN; CDR2 reads FVKESK. TCRdb re-called the 5' RACE reads and shows each CDR3 protein once, DNA omitted. The sample data list a few hundred thousand distinct CDR3 sequences. This sequence originates from a human donor with ulcerative colitis or Crohn's disease, or a healthy co-twin of an affected twin (not recorded which). The rearrangement joins TRBV14 to TRBJ2-2. What was sequenced was blood. CDR3: CASTKTPNTGELFF. The whole variable domain, remainder taken from reference TRBV14 and TRBJ2-2, is EAGVTQFPSHSVIEKGQTVTLRCDPISGHDNLYWYRRVMGKEIKFLLHFVKESKQDESGMPNNRFLAERTGGTYSTLKVQPAELEDSGVYFCASTKTPNTGELFFGEGSRLTVL.